This TCR beta chain was retrieved from a study of cytomegalovirus exposure and HLA in healthy donors. General study points: What TCR beta sequences reportedly achieved was accurate prediction of HLA-A and HLA-B alleles in most subjects. The classifier reportedly diagnosed cytomegalovirus status with high specificity and sensitivity. Trimming of TCR beta V- and J-genes showed a link, identified in a later analysis, to a missense DCLRE1C variant.

About this clone itself: Its antigen is undetermined.

In the PCR, 60 Vbeta and 13 Jbeta primers were used. Clones were sequenced by immunoSEQ multiplex PCR, and TCRdb holds only the in-frame ones, with some missing. The table includes under 150,000 clones, approximately 80% detected once. The clonotype was recovered from a male donor in good health and CMV-seropositive. What was sequenced was PBMCs.

The CDR3 sequence is CATSRFGYTGELFF. The CDR3, as DNA: TGTGCCACCAGCAGGTTCGGGTACACCGGGGAGCTGTTTTTT. This chain joins TRBV15 and TRBJ2-2; D remains ambiguous. CDR3 length equals 14 residues. Germline V lookup: CDR1 LNHNV, CDR2 YYDKDF (reference sequence). V lost 3 bases to trimming and J lost 3 bases, with 8 bases between them.